This TCR beta chain stems from a study of cytomegalovirus exposure and HLA in healthy donors listed by TCRdb under 2017. About the study as a whole: According to an earlier analysis of 550 to 750 of the donors, some 180 million T cells yielded 90 million to 140 million unique TCR beta sequences and about 300 Gb of sequence data. Roughly 320 gigabases of sequencing data and 70 million to 95 million unique TCR sequences made up an early release that covered some 640 HLA-typed donors. The genetic ancestry cluster associated with self-reported Caucasian donors included about 84% of the 350 to 500 genotyped donors. The aim of the study was to test whether cataloging public T cell receptors could identify signatures of past pathogen exposure. The study used immunosequencing to profile the T cell repertoires of around 600 subjects and linked those repertoires to cytomegalovirus serostatus. In addition to the first cohort of 666 subjects, a separate validation cohort of 100 to 150 different subjects was used. The study combined high-throughput TCR immunosequencing, statistical association of individual TCRs with disease status, and machine learning to predict cytomegalovirus infection status. A later analysis re-analyzed previously published TCR beta repertoires from 600 to 850 donors and added high-resolution HLA genotyping to study TCR occurrence patterns. Rather than using new phenotypic data, the later analysis identified candidate immune exposures from TCR beta sequences and from how often those sequences occurred across donors. An earlier analysis of roughly 580 of the donors used high-throughput TCR beta sequencing to judge whether each TCR beta V gene segment behaved as functional or pseudogenic. Donor age, sex, ethnicity and CMV serostatus were collected together with the repertoire data. In a later genetic analysis, genome-wide SNP genotypes for about 65% of the roughly 670 donors were used, and that subset was treated as a discovery cohort. Every repertoire in the discovery cohort had been generated on one and the same sequencing platform. Both class I and class II loci were covered by HLA typing, at four-digit resolution. The number of typed donors differed by locus: about 629-640 for A, B, C, DRB1 and DQB1; 522 for DQA1; around 610 for DPA1; and some 470 for DPB1. About five DR-DQ haplotypes were treated as single units for association and clustering because of strong linkage in the cohort. Across approximately 400 genotyped donors of the cohort, an average of about 240,000 unique TCR beta nucleotide sequences per donor were sequenced, and approximately 17% of those sequences were non-productive.

The cohort consisted of 650 to 850 healthy bone marrow donors. All cohort members were sampled while nominally healthy, although unrecorded immune exposures were likely present. The donor tested CMV seronegative, placing the donor among the 350 to 400 seronegative members of the cohort. Each donor provided a peripheral blood sample, and peripheral blood mononuclear cells were used for TCR beta sequencing. The Qiagen DNeasy Blood Extraction Kit was used to extract genomic DNA from the blood cell samples. Note on this clone: The clone's antigen remains unknown. No base quality values were provided; no much bigger clone lies one nucleotide off.

Trimming costs V 5 bases and J 4 bases, and their ends lie 8 bases apart. The CDR3 runs 12 residues from the cysteine to the phenylalanine. The retained sequence is limited to the CDR3, 36 bases, with the frame set at the first base. The germline V gene (reference sequence) yields LNHNV for CDR1 and YYDKDF for CDR2. The library was obtained by the immunoSEQ multiplex PCR assay. A mixture of 60 forward primers for TCR Vbeta segments and 13 reverse primers for TCR Jbeta segments was used in the multiplex PCR. A multiplex PCR assay on genomic DNA amplified the CDR3 region of rearranged TCR beta genes. On the Illumina HiSeq System, the amplified TCR beta libraries were sequenced as 87-base-pair reads. The source study handled its data this way. Across the roughly 600 repertoires, a later analysis counted roughly 84 million unique TCR beta chains, around 10 million of which were shared by at least two donors. Raw reads were error-corrected and collapsed into unique sequences with a nearest-neighbor algorithm that merged closely related sequences to remove PCR and sequencing errors. CDR3 sequences were aligned to IMGT reference sequences to assign V, D and J gene segments. For a sequence to be retained, a match of at least six nucleotides to both a V gene segment and a J gene segment was required. Rearrangements were classified as productive when the CDR3 lacked stop codons and remained in frame with V and J, and all other rearrangements were classified as non-productive. CDR3 was defined according to IMGT convention as the region running from the second conserved V-encoded cysteine to the conserved J-encoded phenylalanine. The earlier analysis of about 530 of the donors excluded any sequence lacking an unambiguous match to a single V gene segment. An earlier analysis of approximately 590 of the donors classified V segments as functional when productive rearrangements were above 56.7% and as segregating when the standard deviation between donors was above 5%. To diagnose cytomegalovirus status from the catalog of TCR beta chain sequences, a statistical classification framework was built. In a later analysis, TCR nucleotide sequences were compared against IMGT/GENE-DB human TR gene sequences so that V and J genes could be assigned. In a later analysis, CDR3 sequences and most-parsimonious VDJ recombination scenarios were assigned using the TCRdist pipeline. In a later analysis, every TCR beta chain was defined by the combination of its CDR3 amino acid sequence and its V-gene family, and reads without a unique V-gene family were dropped. In a later analysis, 450 to 600 highly shared, low-generation-probability nucleotide sequences were removed to address suspected cross-contamination and a sequencing artifact. In a later analysis, a clonal expansion index was calculated for each public chain from normalized within-repertoire ranks of inferred template counts. Generation probabilities in a later analysis came from a VDJ recombination model fitted to out-of-frame rearrangements, and those results were checked against IGoR. In a later analysis, TCR-TCR, TCR-HLA and TCR-CMV co-occurrence was scored with hypergeometric tests, and a repertoire-size bias correction was applied to TCR pairs. To estimate false discovery rates, a later analysis permuted the HLA or CMV assignments 20 times. A later analysis grouped co-occurring TCRs with DBSCAN, adding TCRdist sequence similarity when clustering within HLA-allele-positive subsets. Repertoires with fewer than 30,000 or more than 120,000 public chains, plus five repertoires with anomalous nucleotide sharing, were excluded from co-occurrence clustering. TCRdb re-hosts the immuneACCESS table, in-frame sequences only. Its copies lack some clones; in the studies checked, an unresolved V gene accounts for under half of them, and the cause for the rest is not known. V and J calls plus clone size are reproduced from that table; the DNA served to infer D and trimming. The sample table records 90,000 to 100,000 clones; 78% of these occur just once. In total, the top ten clones hold roughly 3% of the sample.

Here is what the overall study found, with its caveats: Sequencing depth was assumed to be roughly uniform across donors in the presence/absence analyses, though that assumption may not hold. In an earlier analysis of about 600 of the donors, most TCR beta V segments appeared in productive rearrangements about 90% or about 30% of the time, broadly matching IMGT annotations. Assigning TCR associations to individual alleles was difficult when HLA alleles, especially DR and DQ, strongly co-occurred. In a later genetic analysis, a missense DCLRE1C variant was associated with V-gene and J-gene trimming of TCR beta chains, and the association was replicated in an independent cohort. According to a later analysis, TCR association rates differed among HLA loci, with DRB1 alleles showing the most associated TCRs and HLA-C alleles showing the fewest. The cohort was sequenced for TCR beta chains only, and without alpha or paired-chain data the features that could be detected were limited. According to the authors, the approach could potentially be generalized to other disease states and immunological phenotypes. Because counts were too low, about 15 rarely observed V segments, including chromosome 9 orphons, were left out of the earlier analysis of about 620 of the donors. Most TCR sequences were seen in very few donors, while some public TCRs were found in many individuals. In a later analysis, most CMV-associated TCR beta chains were found to appear HLA-restricted, with HLA associations seemingly driven largely by CMV exposure. A further reported finding was that TCR beta sequences accurately predicted the HLA-A and HLA-B alleles for most subjects in the first cohort. In a later analysis, HLA-associated TCR beta chains were found to be more clonally expanded and to have lower generation probabilities than equally common non-associated chains. Three of the identified cytomegalovirus-associated TCR beta chains were confirmed in vitro to be specific for cytomegalovirus antigens. At a false discovery rate of 0.05, a later analysis linked some 18,000 TCR beta sequences to specific HLA alleles. The classifier was reported to diagnose cytomegalovirus status with high specificity and sensitivity in both the original and validation cohorts. In a later genetic analysis, fewer N-insertions in productive TCRs were reported among donors in an Asian-associated ancestry cluster than the roughly 640-donor mean. Correlated functional status among segregating V segments might be attributable to linkage disequilibrium, but an unknown experimental factor could not be ruled out. Some IMGT-functional V segments, including TRBV6-2 and TRBV6-3, could not be told apart with the 87-base-pair reads, so those segments were excluded. CMV serostatus was the only immune exposure information available for the cohort. A later analysis reported that several top co-occurrence clusters appeared linked to parvovirus B19, influenza, CMV and Epstein-Barr virus. A cluster of highly shared sequence variants was judged likely to represent a technical artifact of the sequencing pipeline. A total of fewer than 200 TCR beta chains were listed by the study as associated with cytomegalovirus. HLA typing was unavailable for some donors at each locus, so association tests used only the typed subset.

The TCR sequence derives from a woman between 40 and 50 years old in good health and CMV-seronegative. This sequence uses TRBV15 and TRBJ1-2; no confident D gene assignment can be made. The sample was PBMCs. This receptor carries the CDR3 CATSGRIYGYTF. The DNA sequence is given as TGTGCCACCAGCGGCAGGATCTATGGCTACACCTTC.